The 17 T cell receptor beta chains listed next were all sequenced from one sample in a study of T cell responses to AZD1222 COVID-19 vaccine. Using immunoSEQ multiplex PCR, the repertoire was profiled, and TCRdb retains in-frame clones only, with some absent. The table shows 100,000 to 150,000 clones, with 80% to 95% occurring only once. The sample in question was peripheral blood, obtained 28 days after the second AZD1222 dose. The receptors were sampled from an adult who received the AZD1222 COVID-19 vaccine.

This chain uses TRBV30 with TRBJ2-7; D uncertain. Germline values: CDR1 GTSNPN, CDR2 SVGIG (reference sequence). The CDR3 runs to 14 residues. V lost 2 bases, J lost 4 bases, and 15 bases lay in between. The CDR3 DNA follows: TGTGCCTGGAGTCCACAGCACGGGCTATACGAGCAGTACTTC. This encodes CAWSPQHGLYEQYF.

V gene TRBV4-1 combines with J gene TRBJ2-1; D gene unclear. From germline, CDR1 is MGHRA and CDR2 YSYEKL. The CDR3 is 16 residues long. Trimming shortened V by 4 bases and J by 0 bases, and 13 bases separated the two germline ends. CDR3 sequence reads: CASSRRTSSSYNEQFF. CDR3 bases: TGCGCCAGCAGCCGACGTACATCTAGCTCCTACAATGAGCAGTTCTTC.

The V call is TRBV27, the J call TRBJ1-5; D remains ambiguous. The germline V and J ends were trimmed by 2 bases and 0 bases, with 17 bases remaining between them. CDR3 length: 18 amino acids. Germline V CDR1 and CDR2: MNHEY, SMNVEV (reference sequence). The chain's CDR3 is CASSLPLFLSFSNQPQHF. Here the CDR3 DNA reads TGTGCCAGCAGTTTACCGTTGTTTCTCTCCTTTAGCAATCAGCCCCAGCATTTT.

This chain connects TRBV3-1 (or the pseudogene TRBV3-2) to TRBJ1-5; D is undetermined. The CDR3 runs 15 residues. Trimming took 4 bases from V and 3 from J, leaving 13 bases between them. Germline CDR1 and CDR2: LGHDT and YNNKEL (reference sequence). CDR3 sequence (DNA): TGTGCCAGCAGCCCTAGCTCTGGAGCCAATCAGCCCCAGCATTTT. Translation gives CASSPSSGANQPQHF.

J is TRBJ2-7 and V is TRBV9; 7 nucleotides align to TRBD2. V lost 3 bases and J lost 6; bases outside the gene matches: 9. CDR1 and CDR2 from the germline V gene are SGDLS and YYNGEE. This CDR3 region has 14 residues. This CDR3 reads CASSAGGVGSEQYF. The DNA for the CDR3 is TGTGCCAGCAGCGCTGGGGGGGTTGGGAGCGAGCAGTACTTC.

The J gene is TRBJ2-7, the V gene TRBV5-1; 7 bases agree with TRBD1. The CDR3 loop spans 13 amino acids. Trimming removed 4 bases from V and 1 base from J; junction bases left unmatched: 2. Looked up from germline, CDR1 is SGHRS and CDR2 is YFSETQ. The CDR3 sequence: CASSPQGSYEQYF. CDR3 nucleotide sequence: TGCGCCAGCAGCCCACAGGGGTCCTACGAGCAGTACTTC.

In its sample, this clone was seen a few times. The chain has TRBV4-1 and TRBJ1-1; the match to TRBD1 covers 7 bases. There are 15 residues in the CDR3. V lost 4 bases to trimming and J lost 1 base; unmatched junction nucleotides: 6. Germline loops: CDR1 MGHRA, CDR2 YSYEKL. The CDR3 coding sequence is TGCGCCAGCAGCCTCGCCGGGACAGCGAACACTGAAGCTTTCTTT. Protein sequence: CASSLAGTANTEAFF.

The chain links TRBV6-5 to TRBJ1-1, with 7 bases that match TRBD1. Unmatched junction bases numbered 5, after V lost 10 bases and J lost 0 bases. The CDR3 totals 13 residues. CDR1 is MNHEY and CDR2 is SVGAGI in the germline V gene. CDR3 coding DNA: TGTGCCACCTTGGGACAGCTGAACACTGAAGCTTTCTTT. Its translation: CATLGQLNTEAFF.

The rearrangement uses TRBV9 and TRBJ1-1; a weak D match, TRBD1 (5 bases). The CDR3 has 14 amino acids. Trimming stripped 4 bases from V and 5 bases from J, with 15 bases between. Germline CDR1 SGDLS, CDR2 YYNGEE. The CDR3 region is CASSPPWGGTEAFF. For the CDR3, the DNA is TGTGCCAGCAGCCCACCCTGGGGGGGGACTGAAGCTTTCTTT.

The CDR3 sequence: CATTAGTAYNEKLFF. CDR3 bases: TGTGCCACAACCGCCGGGACAGCCTATAATGAAAAACTGTTTTTT. The chain combines TRBV28 with TRBJ1-4; 7 bases agree with TRBD1. This CDR3 is built from 15 residues. Germline loops: CDR1 MDHEN, CDR2 SYDVKM. V shed 10 bases, J shed 4 bases, and the junction held 12 bases outside the gene matches.

This clone turned up a few times. J is TRBJ1-5 and V is TRBV11-1; 8 bases match TRBD1. The germline V gene has CDR1 SGHAT and CDR2 FQDESV (reference sequence). V shed 5 bases and J 6 bases; nucleotides not matched to a gene: 9. The CDR3 loop spans 15 amino acids. CDR3 DNA: TGTGCCAGCAGCCAGACAGGGGCGGCTGGTCAGCCCCAGCATTTT. Translating it yields CASSQTGAAGQPQHF. The entire variable domain, with the rest obtained from reference TRBV11-1 and TRBJ1-5, is as follows: EAEVAQSPRYKITEKSQAVAFWCDPISGHATLYWYRQILGQGPELLVQFQDESVVDDSQLPKDRFSAERLKGVDSTLKIQPAELGDSAMYLCASSQTGAAGQPQHFGDGTRLSIL.

With regard to this clone: At one end the junction does not follow the germline gene, possibly because of a read error. The V and J genes are TRBV19 and TRBJ2-3; 10 positions match TRBD2. The length of the CDR3 is 18 residues. Germline CDR1 is LNHDA and CDR2 is SQIVND (reference sequence). This CDR3 reads CASSLEGLAGVSTDTQYF. The CDR3 DNA reads TGTGCCAGTAGTCTAGAAGGTCTAGCGGGGGTAAGCACAGATACGCAGTATTTT.

The table lists this clone with a count of one. The chain is built from TRBV3-1 (or the pseudogene TRBV3-2) and TRBJ2-3; 8 positions match TRBD2. Germline V gene sequence: CDR1 LGHDT, CDR2 YNNKEL (reference sequence). The trim removed 3 bases at V and 5 bases at J, leaving 7 bases unmatched. The CDR3 is 15 residues long. The CDR3 protein is CASSHPGGAGDTQYF. The DNA for the CDR3 is TGTGCCAGCAGCCATCCCGGGGGGGCGGGAGATACGCAGTATTTT.

The chain employs TRBV12-3 or TRBV12-4 and TRBJ2-7; the D is unclear. Trimming shortened V by 6 bases and J by 7 bases, and 13 bases separated the two germline ends. The CDR3 is 12 amino acids. The CDR3 nucleotides read TGTGCCAGCAGCCCGAGTAGGCGGGAGCAGTACTTC. Protein sequence: CASSPSRREQYF.

The chain uses TRBV7-9 and TRBJ2-1; TRBD2 aligns across 11 bases. In germline, CDR1 is SEHNR, CDR2 FQNEAQ (reference sequence). Trimming at V came to 1 base and at J to 6 bases, leaving 8 bases not matched to a gene. This CDR3 comprises 17 residues. The CDR3 DNA reads TGTGCCAGCAGCTTAGTGGGCCTAGCGGGGGGCACCAATGAGCAGTTCTTC. Translation gives CASSLVGLAGGTNEQFF.

This clone was observed a single time. The chain is built from TRBV18 and TRBJ2-7; a possible D gene is TRBD2 (7 bases). The CDR3 totals 14 residues. Trimming cost V 3 bases and J 2 bases, with 11 bases left between them. From germline, CDR1 is KGHSH and CDR2 LQKENI. CDR3 residues: CASSPGGPAYEQYV. The CDR3 bases are TGTGCCAGCTCACCGGGGGGGCCGGCCTACGAGCAGTACGTC.

The J gene is TRBJ2-7, the V gene TRBV19; no clear D. Trimming cost V 8 bases and J 0 bases, with 5 bases left between them. Germline V gene data show CDR1 as LNHDA and CDR2 as SQIVND (reference sequence). The CDR3 extends over 11 amino acids. The CDR3 is CASGPSYEQYF. The CDR3 DNA reads as TGTGCCAGTGGACCCTCCTACGAGCAGTACTTC.